This TCR beta chain was recovered during a study of blood T cells in healthy people across ages. Then a second PCR, running roughly 7 to 11 cycles, was carried out with a sample-barcoded 5' primer and a J-beta primer mix. TCRdb reprocessed the 5' RACE reads with MiXCR, giving one entry per CDR3 protein. Of over 1,500,000 distinct CDR3 sequences listed, roughly two fifths were seen once; the top ten hold 23%. The V and J ends lost 5 bases and 8 bases respectively, with 19 bases between them. The CDR3 has 15 amino acids. Germline V gene lookup returns CDR1 SGHRS and CDR2 YFSETQ. The V gene is TRBV5-1, the J gene TRBJ1-4, with D unresolved. The clonotype originates from a human donor in good health. Specimen: blood. The DNA for the CDR3 is TGCGCCAGCAGTTTACAAGAGGTGGCTGTCGAAAAACTGTTTTTT. Residues: CASSLQEVAVEKLFF.